At least ten counts were recorded for the clone carrying this T cell receptor (beta chain). RNA transcripts provided the source from which TCR beta CDR3 regions were amplified. The HTBI set primed first-round TCR CDR3 RT-PCR. TCRdb analysed the multiplex PCR reads with MiXCR anew, one entry per CDR3 protein. The sample has 700,000 or so distinct CDR3 sequences, roughly 17% seen once. This CDR3 is 16 amino acids long. Germline V gene lookup returns CDR1 SEHNR and CDR2 FQNEAQ (reference sequence). Trimming removed 2 bases from V and 0 bases from J; junction bases left unmatched: 5. The data originate from a study of T cells in Graves' hyperthyroidism and ophthalmopathy.

Sequencing used blood. J is TRBJ2-3 and V is TRBV7-9, with TRBD2 matching 7 bases. The clonotype originates from a man between 18 and 35 years old with Graves' hyperthyroidism. DNA for the CDR3: TGTGCCAGCAGCTTATACGAGGGAGGGAGCACAGATACGCAGTATTTT. Translating it yields CASSLYEGGSTDTQYF. Full variable domain (missing parts from reference TRBV7-9 and TRBJ2-3): DTGVSQNPRHKITKRGQNVTFRCDPISEHNRLYWYRQTLGQGPEFLTYFQNEAQLEKSRLLSDRFSAERPKGSFSTLEIQRTEQGDSAMYLCASSLYEGGSTDTQYFGPGTRLTVL.